This T cell receptor (beta chain) was obtained from a study of blood T cell repertoires in COVID-19. Overall study: Material from acute and convalescent COVID-19 was sourced from the United States, Italy and Spain. T cells, B-cell-depleted T cells, or PBMCs provided the cDNA or gDNA that served as material.

Original methodology: Reference gene primer amplification yielded estimated nucleated cell counts. Only in-frame clones appear in the TCRdb table, and some are missing; sequencing was by immunoSEQ multiplex PCR. V, J and clone size reflect that table, while D and trimming were determined from the DNA. The table has more than 300,000 clones, 87% seen once. V lost 7 bases, J lost 4 bases, and 4 bases stayed unmatched. This CDR3 comprises 13 residues. Seattle researchers signed up patients amid active infection and tracked them longitudinally. The receptor's source is a woman in her thirties with COVID-19, enrolled during active disease. Sequencing used peripheral blood. This chain links TRBV23-1 with TRBJ2-4; TRBD1 matches 7 bases. TRBV23-1 carries the ORF label, with uncertain function. CDR3 residues: CASTTGVKNIQYF. In DNA, the CDR3 is TGCGCCAGCACTACAGGGGTGAAAAACATTCAGTACTTC.